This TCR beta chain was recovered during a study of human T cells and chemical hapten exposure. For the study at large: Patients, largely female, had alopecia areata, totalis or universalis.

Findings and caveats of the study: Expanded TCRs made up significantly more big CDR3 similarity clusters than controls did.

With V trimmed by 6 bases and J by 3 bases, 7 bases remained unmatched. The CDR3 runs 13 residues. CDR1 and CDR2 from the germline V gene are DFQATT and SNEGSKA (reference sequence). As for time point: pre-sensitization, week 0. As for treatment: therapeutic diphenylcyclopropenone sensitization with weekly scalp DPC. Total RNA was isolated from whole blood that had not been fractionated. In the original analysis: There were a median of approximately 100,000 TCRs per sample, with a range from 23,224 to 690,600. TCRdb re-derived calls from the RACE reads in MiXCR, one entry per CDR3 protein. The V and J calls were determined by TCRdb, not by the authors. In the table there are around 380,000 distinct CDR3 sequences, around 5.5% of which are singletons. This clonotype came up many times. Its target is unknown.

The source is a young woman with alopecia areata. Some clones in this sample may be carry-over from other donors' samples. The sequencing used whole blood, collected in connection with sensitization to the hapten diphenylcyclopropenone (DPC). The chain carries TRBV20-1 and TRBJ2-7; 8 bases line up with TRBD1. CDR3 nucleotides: TGCAGTGCCAACAGGGGGGCCTTCTACGAGCAGTACTTC. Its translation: CSANRGAFYEQYF.